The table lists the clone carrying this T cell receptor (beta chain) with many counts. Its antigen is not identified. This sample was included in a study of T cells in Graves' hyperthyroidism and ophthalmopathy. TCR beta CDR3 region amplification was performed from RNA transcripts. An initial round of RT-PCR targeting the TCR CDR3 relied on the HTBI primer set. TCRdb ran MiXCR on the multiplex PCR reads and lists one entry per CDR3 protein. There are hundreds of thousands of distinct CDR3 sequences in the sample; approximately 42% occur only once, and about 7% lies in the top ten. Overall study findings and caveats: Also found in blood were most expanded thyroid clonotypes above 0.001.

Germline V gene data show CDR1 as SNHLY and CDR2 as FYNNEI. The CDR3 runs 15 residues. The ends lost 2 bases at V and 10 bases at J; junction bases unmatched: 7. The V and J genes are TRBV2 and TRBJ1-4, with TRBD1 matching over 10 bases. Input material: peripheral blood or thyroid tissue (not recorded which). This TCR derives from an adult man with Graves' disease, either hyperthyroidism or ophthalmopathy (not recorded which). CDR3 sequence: CASSELGQGEGKLFF. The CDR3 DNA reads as TGTGCCAGCAGTGAACTAGGACAGGGGGAAGGAAAACTGTTTTTT. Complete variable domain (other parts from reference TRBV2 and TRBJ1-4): EPEVTQTPSHQVTQMGQEVILRCVPISNHLYFYWYRQILGQKVEFLVSFYNNEISEKSEIFDDQFSVERPDGSNFTLKIRSTKLEDSAMYFCASSELGQGEGKLFFGSGTQLSVL.